The clone carrying this T cell receptor (beta chain) appeared a single time. At one end, the junction sequence differs from germline, possibly due to a read error. The CDR3 is 18 amino acids. Germline CDR1 SSHAT, CDR2 FNYEAQ (reference sequence). Measured with immunoSEQ multiplex PCR; TCRdb has only the in-frame clones, and not every one. The top ten hold 1% of the sample, which has more than 250,000 clones, 80% to 90% seen once. This record comes from a study of blood T cell repertoires in COVID-19. Material: peripheral blood. This receptor was identified in a man aged 50-59 years with active or convalescent COVID-19. The J gene is TRBJ2-5, the V gene TRBV7-7; 14 positions agree with TRBD2. The CDR3 nucleotides read TGTGCTAGCAGCTTAGGGGGACTAGCGGGGGTCCTTCTAGAGACCCAGTACTTC. This codes for CASSLGGLAGVLLETQYF.